The 12 T cell receptor beta chains given below trace back to one sample, sequenced in a study of cytomegalovirus exposure and HLA in healthy donors. Both 60 Vbeta primers and 13 Jbeta primers went into the PCR. Method: immunoSEQ multiplex PCR; TCRdb's copy keeps in-frame clones and lacks some. Of fewer than 200,000 clones listed, less than 80% are singletons. Material: PBMCs. The origin of the receptors is a female donor in good health and CMV-seronegative.

The chain is built from TRBV5-1 and TRBJ1-2; D possibly corresponds to TRBD1 (6 bases). Trimming left V 5 bases short and J 7 bases short, with 21 bases between. Germline V gene sequence: CDR1 SGHRS, CDR2 YFSETQ. CDR3 length equals 15 residues. The CDR3 reads CASSWNMDSLGGYTF. The DNA for the CDR3 is TGCGCCAGCAGTTGGAATATGGACAGCCTTGGTGGCTACACCTTC.

The rearrangement uses TRBV19 and TRBJ1-1, with TRBD1 as a possible D gene (6 bases). The CDR3 sequence is 15 residues long. V gave up 6 bases and J gave up 0 bases, with 14 bases separating them. Germline-derived CDR1 and CDR2 are LNHDA and SQIVND (reference sequence). The CDR3 sequence: CASRLQGTMNTEAFF. The CDR3 DNA reads TGTGCCAGTAGACTACAGGGAACCATGAACACTGAAGCTTTCTTT.

CDR3 residues: CASSLTGRVRCYTF. DNA of the CDR3: TGTGCCAGCAGTCTAACAGGGAGGGTTCGGTGCTACACCTTC. The gene calls are TRBV27 and TRBJ1-2; tentative D call: TRBD1 (6 bases). The germline V and J ends were trimmed by 5 bases and 9 bases, with 19 bases remaining between them. Germline values: CDR1 MNHEY, CDR2 SMNVEV (reference sequence). The CDR3 extends over 14 amino acids.

The J gene is TRBJ2-1, the V gene TRBV5-1; TRBD1 is a possible D gene (6 bases). The CDR3 loop spans 14 amino acids. Germline CDR1 is SGHRS and CDR2 is YFSETQ. V dropped 0 bases and J dropped 9 bases, with 13 bases sitting between them. This CDR3 reads CASSLAYRVGEQFF. Written as DNA, the CDR3 is TGCGCCAGCAGCTTGGCATACAGGGTGGGTGAGCAGTTCTTC.

The genes are TRBV13 and TRBJ1-3; D is possibly TRBD1 (6 bases). Germline CDR1 reads PRHDT; CDR2 reads FYEKMQ (reference sequence). V shed 4 bases and J shed 2 bases, with 18 bases lying between them. This CDR3 region has 17 residues. In DNA form, the CDR3 reads TGTGCCAGCAGCTCGCCGCACAGGGAGGGGGCTGGAAACACCATATATTTT. Amino acid sequence: CASSSPHREGAGNTIYF.

This chain joins TRBV6-5 and TRBJ1-5, with D unclear. This CDR3 spans 12 amino acids. Germline lookup yields CDR1 MNHEY and CDR2 SVGAGI. V dropped 10 bases and J dropped 2 bases, with 9 bases sitting between them. The CDR3 reads CAIQRGNQPQHF. DNA for the CDR3: TGTGCCATCCAGAGGGGCAATCAGCCCCAGCATTTT.

The chain carries TRBV12-5 and TRBJ2-7; maybe TRBD1 (6 bases). The CDR3 spans 16 residues. Trimming took 3 bases from V and 2 from J, leaving 17 bases between them. Germline CDR1 and CDR2: LGHNT and FRNRAP. CDR3 coding DNA: TGTGCTAGTGGTTTCGCACCTGGACAGAGGCCCTACGAGCAGTACTTC. It codes for CASGFAPGQRPYEQYF.

V is TRBV4-3 and J is TRBJ2-5; 8 bases are a match to TRBD2. CDR1 and CDR2 from the germline V gene are LGHNA and YSLEER. Trimming removed 6 bases from V and 11 bases from J; junction bases left unmatched: 8. The CDR3 has 12 residues. This CDR3 reads CASRGFSGGQYF. The CDR3 coding sequence is TGCGCCAGCAGAGGGTTCTCGGGGGGGCAGTACTTC.

In this sample, this clone turned up a few times. The same CDR3 is also encoded by other DNA sequences in this sample. The chain couples TRBV18 to TRBJ2-2, with TRBD2 matching 8 bases. Germline V gene lookup returns CDR1 KGHSH and CDR2 LQKENI. Unmatched junction bases numbered 6, after V lost 3 bases and J lost 6 bases. This CDR3 region has 15 residues. The chain's CDR3 is CASSPQAGGAGELFF. CDR3 in DNA: TGTGCCAGCTCACCCCAGGCGGGGGGCGCCGGGGAGCTGTTTTTT.

The chain carries TRBV5-1 and TRBJ1-2; TRBD1 might be the D (6 bases). Per the germline V gene, CDR1 is SGHRS and CDR2 is YFSETQ. This CDR3 is built from 14 residues. Deletions cut 4 bases from V and 2 bases from J, with 12 bases between. In DNA form, the CDR3 reads TGCGCCAGCAGCCAGGACAGTGGGAACTATGGCTACACCTTC. As protein: CASSQDSGNYGYTF.

The V and J genes are TRBV5-6 and TRBJ1-2; a weak D match, TRBD1 (5 bases). The V end was cut by 5 bases, the J end by 6 bases, with 14 bases between. This CDR3 has 13 amino acids. The germline CDR1 and CDR2 sequences are SGHDT and YYEEEE. CDR3 nucleotide sequence: TGTGCCAGCAGTAGGGAGGGGATCCATGGCTACACCTTC. Its protein product is CASSREGIHGYTF.

This clone was counted only a few times. The junction shows a germline mismatch at one end, possibly a read error. The chain has TRBV5-8 and TRBJ2-4, with 15 bases that match TRBD2. Looked up from germline, CDR1 is SGHTS and CDR2 is YDEGEE. This CDR3 is built from 19 residues. CDR3 amino acids: CASSLLIRTSGREVNSQYF. CDR3 coding DNA: TGTGCCAGCAGCTTGTTAATAAGGACTAGCGGGAGGGAGGTAAACAGTCAGTACTTC.